The rows below give T cell receptor beta chains drawn from one sample of a study of blood T cell repertoires in COVID-19. Sequencing was performed with immunoSEQ multiplex PCR; in TCRdb, only in-frame clones are kept and a portion is missing. Among roughly 120,000 clones listed, about 74% were seen once. Sequenced input: peripheral blood. All receptors come from an older man with COVID-19, enrolled during active disease. CDR3s include the opening cysteine and the closing phenylalanine or tryptophan. D genes are given only for firm matches.

length | V | D | CDR3
14 | TRBV5-1 | - | CARPGEDPGNTIYF
14 | TRBV28 | - | CASSFWLATYEQYF
14 | TRBV3-1/TRBV3-2 | TRBD1 | CASSQVGQGGGQFF
13 | TRBV5-5 | - | CASSFARLTEAFF
18 | TRBV19 | TRBD1 | CASSPDRGDPFGSQPQHF
13 | TRBV13 | - | CASSLTGTDTQYF
13 | TRBV12-3/TRBV12-4 | TRBD1 | CASSFRGDEKLFF
17 | TRBV19 | TRBD1 | CASSTLRQGTNTGELFF
17 | TRBV12-5 | TRBD2 | CASGVPWERERTDTQYF
13 | TRBV27 | - | CAPHGGVWQPQHF
15 | TRBV28 | - | CASSSSGILSTEAFF
17 | TRBV11-2 | - | CASSPLLRAGGGETQYF
14 | TRBV7-2 | TRBD2 | CASSPPGLAVSQYF
15 | TRBV4-3 | TRBD1 | CASRQAPGQAYEQYF
15 | TRBV5-8 | - | CASRRILGGRTEAFF
15 | TRBV28 | TRBD1 | CAAGAGQDLYGTQYF
16 | TRBV6-6 | TRBD1 | CASSKRGTGGRTEAFF
15 | TRBV20-1 | TRBD2 | CSASLAGRGTDTQYF
14 | TRBV2 | - | CASSDQGLGQPQHF
15 | TRBV7-3 | TRBD1 | CASSLTGINTGELFF
14 | TRBV7-8 | - | CASSSQGLNEKLFF
14 | TRBV28 | - | CASSLGGISYEQYF
15 | TRBV3-1/TRBV3-2 | - | CASSPMGGPYYGYTF
16 | TRBV28 | - | CASSFSQGGRANVLTF
14 | TRBV6-5 | - | CASEQKSGNQPQHF
15 | TRBV6-5 | TRBD2 | CASSWTSMAPNEQFF
14 | TRBV6-2/TRBV6-3 | - | CASSYSTGLETQYF
14 | TRBV7-2 | - | CASSLSTRAETQYF
13 | TRBV2 | TRBD2 | CASTTSGQWEQFF
16 | TRBV14 | TRBD1 | CASSRLTGSYNSPLHF
12 | TRBV28 | - | CASSLEHGEQFF
15 | TRBV5-4 | TRBD1 | CASSGEQGGYYEQYF
16 | TRBV10-3 | TRBD2 | CAIRSPNSGRVYEQYF
15 | TRBV4-1 | - | CASSQVQLTYNEQFF
15 | TRBV11-2 | TRBD2 | CASSWRLADSYEQYF
16 | TRBV4-1 | - | CASSPISRGYNQPQHF
15 | TRBV12-2 | - | CASRPWGRLGHGYTF
15 | TRBV9 | TRBD2 | CASSVGAGVGDTQYF
13 | TRBV6-5 | - | CASSLAGANVLTF
17 | TRBV5-3 | TRBD1 | CARSSSTWDRKIQPQHF
13 | TRBV25-1 | - | CASSSGALDTQYF
16 | TRBV7-6 | TRBD1 | CASSSRQGADTGELFF
13 | TRBV13 | - | CASSITGSTEAFF
19 | TRBV6-1 | - | CASSDFVRRPGFPNYGYTF
16 | TRBV7-6 | TRBD2 | CASSLAWTSGTDTQYF
15 | TRBV6-5 | TRBD2 | CASRGGLESYNEQFF
13 | TRBV12-3/TRBV12-4 | - | CASRPTGLPEAFF
14 | TRBV6-2/TRBV6-3 | - | CASSYWQGHGELFF
15 | TRBV7-6 | TRBD2 | CASSLSSGGYNEQFF
14 | TRBV5-1 | - | CASSLGVGGYGYTF
17 | TRBV7-9 | TRBD1 | CASSLDGTGPQVYGYTF
17 | TRBV5-1 | TRBD1 | CASSLAPPTGEASPLHF
16 | TRBV7-2 | TRBD1 | CASSLDSGGVTGELFF
12 | TRBV19 | - | CASRSRDTTAFF
14 | TRBV30 | TRBD1 | CAWSVEGAGSPLHF
13 | TRBV2 | - | CASAFGGGNTIYF
12 | TRBV9 | - | CASSPFHYGYTF
17 | TRBV5-4 | TRBD1 | CASGEPGQVRGNTEAFF